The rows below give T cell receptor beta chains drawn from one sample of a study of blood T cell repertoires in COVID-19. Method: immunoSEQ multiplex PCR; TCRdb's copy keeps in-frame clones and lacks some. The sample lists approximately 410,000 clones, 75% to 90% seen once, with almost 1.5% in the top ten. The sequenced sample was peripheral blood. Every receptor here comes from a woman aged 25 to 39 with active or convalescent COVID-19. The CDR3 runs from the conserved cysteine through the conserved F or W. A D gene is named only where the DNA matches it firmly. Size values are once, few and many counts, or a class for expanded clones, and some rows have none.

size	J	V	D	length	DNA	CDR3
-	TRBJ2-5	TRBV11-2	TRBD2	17	TGTGCCAGCAGCTTAGGCGCTAGCGGGAGCCCCTCAGAGACCCAGTACTTC	CASSLGASGSPSETQYF
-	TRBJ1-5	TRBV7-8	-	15	TGTGCCAGCAGCAATCCGACAGTTAGCAATCAGCCCCAGCATTTT	CASSNPTVSNQPQHF
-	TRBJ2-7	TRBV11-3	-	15	TGTGCCAGCAGCCCCGGGACGGGACTGGCCTACGAGCAGTACTTC	CASSPGTGLAYEQYF
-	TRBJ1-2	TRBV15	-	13	TGTGCCACCAGCAGAGCCACTCACTATGGCTACACCTTC	CATSRATHYGYTF
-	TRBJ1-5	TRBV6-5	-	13	TGTGCCAGCAGTTACGGAGTCAATCAGCCCCAGCATTTT	CASSYGVNQPQHF
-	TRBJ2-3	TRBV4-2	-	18	TGTGCCAGCAGCCAAGATATCCAGGACGTTGCAGGGGCAGATACGCAGTATTTT	CASSQDIQDVAGADTQYF
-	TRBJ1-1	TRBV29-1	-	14	TGCAGCGTTCATCTAGGCAGTTTGAACACTGAAGCTTTCTTT	CSVHLGSLNTEAFF
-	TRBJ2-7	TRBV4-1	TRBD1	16	TGCGCCAGCAGCCAAGATAGAACAGGGGGTACCTACGAGCAGTACTTC	CASSQDRTGGTYEQYF
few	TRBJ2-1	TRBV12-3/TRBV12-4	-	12	TGTGCCAGCAGGACTTTCTACAATGAGCAGTTCTTC	CASRTFYNEQFF
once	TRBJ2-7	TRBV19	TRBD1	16	TGTGCCAGTAGTACACGGACAGGGGCCGTCTCCTACGAGCAGTACTTC	CASSTRTGAVSYEQYF
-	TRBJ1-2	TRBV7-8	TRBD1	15	TGTGCCAGCAGCTCGTCCCGGGACAGGGGGTATGGCTACACCTTC	CASSSSRDRGYGYTF
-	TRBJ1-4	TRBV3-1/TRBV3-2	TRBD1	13	TGTGCCAGCAGTCAAGGACAGGGTGAAAAACTGTTTTTT	CASSQGQGEKLFF
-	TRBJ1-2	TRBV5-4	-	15	TGTGCCAGCAGCCCGGGACAATCGGTTTCAAGCAGCTACACCTTC	CASSPGQSVSSSYTF
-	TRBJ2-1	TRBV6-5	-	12	TGTGCCAGCAGTCACGGGTACGAAGAGCAGTTCTTC	CASSHGYEEQFF
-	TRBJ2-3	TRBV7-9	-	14	TGTGCCAGCAGCCCGGGTACTAGCACAGATACGCAGTATTTT	CASSPGTSTDTQYF